This is a list of T cell receptor beta chains from one sample in a study of shared clonotypes between healthy human individuals. The method was immunoSEQ multiplex PCR; TCRdb's version includes in-frame clones alone and lacks a portion of them. The table shows hundreds of thousands of clones, with about nine tenths occurring only once. The source material was memory CD8+ T cells sorted from blood. The receptor source for this set is a man aged 18 to 35 in good health. The CDR3 runs from the conserved cysteine through the conserved F or W. The order of the fields is V gene, J gene, D gene, CDR3 protein. The D gene is left open where the match is weak.

v_call: TRBV7-9; j_call: TRBJ1-3; d_call: .; cdr3_aa: CASSSPDGDSGNTIYF
v_call: TRBV10-2; j_call: TRBJ2-1; d_call: .; cdr3_aa: CASSESGTLLKPEQFF
v_call: TRBV5-4; j_call: TRBJ2-1; d_call: .; cdr3_aa: CASSLESYNEQFF
v_call: TRBV11-1; j_call: TRBJ2-7; d_call: .; cdr3_aa: CASSLRGLAHEQYF
v_call: TRBV28; j_call: TRBJ2-1; d_call: TRBD1; cdr3_aa: CASSRRTGINNEQFF
v_call: TRBV19; j_call: TRBJ2-3; d_call: TRBD2; cdr3_aa: CASKISGSPDTQYF
v_call: TRBV6-5; j_call: TRBJ1-1; d_call: .; cdr3_aa: CASSYVQGSEAFF
v_call: TRBV7-8; j_call: TRBJ1-4; d_call: TRBD1; cdr3_aa: CASYRGSSVREKLFF
v_call: TRBV9; j_call: TRBJ2-5; d_call: TRBD2; cdr3_aa: CASSVAGVSETQYF
v_call: TRBV4-1; j_call: TRBJ2-1; d_call: .; cdr3_aa: CASSQVYRYNEQFF
v_call: TRBV28; j_call: TRBJ1-2; d_call: .; cdr3_aa: CASSLTSNYGYTF
v_call: TRBV2; j_call: TRBJ2-5; d_call: .; cdr3_aa: CASSDQGQETQYF
v_call: TRBV19; j_call: TRBJ1-1; d_call: .; cdr3_aa: CASSTTVNTEAFF
v_call: TRBV25-1; j_call: TRBJ1-1; d_call: .; cdr3_aa: CASSEYQGHGTEAFF
v_call: TRBV4-3; j_call: TRBJ2-5; d_call: .; cdr3_aa: CASSQDEAEQETQYF
v_call: TRBV9; j_call: TRBJ2-1; d_call: .; cdr3_aa: CASSSRTGEIHEQFF